Listed below are T cell receptor beta chains from one sample, sequenced in a study of blood T cell repertoires in COVID-19. Assay used: immunoSEQ multiplex PCR; TCRdb lists only in-frame clones, some missing. This table has some 170,000 clones, approximately 85% appearing once. The sequenced sample consisted of peripheral blood. All receptors derive from a woman aged 60 to 75 with acute or convalescent COVID-19. Each CDR3 is given with its conserved first and last residue. Fields, in order: V gene, J gene, D gene, CDR3 protein. The D gene is left open where the match is weak.

>TRBV6-5|TRBJ1-5|-
CASRSGNQPQHF
>TRBV14|TRBJ2-3|TRBD2
CASSQLGLAGAGTQYF
>TRBV19|TRBJ1-4|-
CASNTYLAEKLFF
>TRBV3-1/TRBV3-2|TRBJ2-1|TRBD1
CASSQGQGAHNEQFF
>TRBV5-1|TRBJ1-1|TRBD1
CASSWGTGGMNTEAFF
>TRBV24-1|TRBJ2-1|TRBD2
CATSGRGLAGISYNEQFF
>TRBV15|TRBJ1-4|-
CATSRDRGGGEKLFF
>TRBV30|TRBJ2-1|TRBD2
CARRGAGANNEQFF
>TRBV29-1|TRBJ1-2|TRBD1
CSASGTGGFGYTF
>TRBV7-2|TRBJ1-3|-
CASSLAGIGTASGNTIYF
>TRBV24-1|TRBJ2-1|TRBD2
CATSDSTSGPNNEQFF
>TRBV12-3/TRBV12-4|TRBJ1-2|-
CASSTDGGGGYTF
>TRBV2|TRBJ2-7|TRBD2
CASSEQLAGESEQYF
>TRBV28|TRBJ2-1|-
CASSLTGPETNEQFF
>TRBV5-1|TRBJ2-1|TRBD2
CASSSRTSGSTYNEQFF
>TRBV2|TRBJ2-3|-
CASSRVAFTDTQYF
>TRBV7-8|TRBJ2-1|TRBD2
CASREVSYNEQFF
>TRBV5-4|TRBJ2-3|-
CASNSHPDTQYF
>TRBV5-1|TRBJ2-5|-
CASSPGVAGETQYF
>TRBV11-1|TRBJ1-2|-
CASSPLGLVADGYTF
>TRBV7-2|TRBJ1-6|-
CASSLFGQNNSPLHF
>TRBV29-1|TRBJ2-1|-
CSVERTAGEQFF
>TRBV6-5|TRBJ1-1|-
CASRGGHANTEAFF
>TRBV9|TRBJ2-1|-
CASSATEQNKEQFF
>TRBV14|TRBJ1-4|TRBD1
CASSLGTGRSKLFF
>TRBV3-1/TRBV3-2|TRBJ2-3|-
CASSQTQGNTDTQYF
>TRBV24-1|TRBJ1-1|TRBD1
CATRQGAADTEAFF
>TRBV9|TRBJ2-1|TRBD1
CASSPRGQVEDYNEQFF
>TRBV30|TRBJ1-1|TRBD1
CAWTGTVGTEAFF
>TRBV30|TRBJ1-1|-
CAWRASGRENTEAFF
>TRBV27|TRBJ2-1|-
CASSLYREAAVEQFF
>TRBV7-9|TRBJ2-3|TRBD2
CASSRTSGRVGGDTQYF
>TRBV11-2|TRBJ1-2|-
CASSPAGDYGYTF
>TRBV3-1/TRBV3-2|TRBJ1-1|-
CASSQDLAGRRNTEAFF
>TRBV7-8|TRBJ2-5|TRBD2
CASSKTTLAGDGKTQYF
>TRBV30|TRBJ2-7|-
CAWSVRSLPIYEQYF
>TRBV5-5|TRBJ1-3|TRBD1
CASSRDSRNTGNTIYF
>TRBV27|TRBJ2-1|TRBD1
CASSSLTGTSYNEQFF
>TRBV7-9|TRBJ2-3|-
CASSLSAATKDTQYF
>TRBV7-8|TRBJ2-1|TRBD1
CASSLAGGTGGLGEQFF
>TRBV7-7|TRBJ2-3|TRBD2
CASSVGLAGPTDTQYF
>TRBV24-1|TRBJ2-1|-
CAASTPSGSYNEQFF
>TRBV5-1|TRBJ1-5|TRBD1
CASSSPGQGFGGLRKNQPQHF